The rows below give T cell receptor beta chains drawn from one sample of a study of blood T cell repertoires in COVID-19. The method was immunoSEQ multiplex PCR; TCRdb's version includes in-frame clones alone and lacks a portion of them. The table lists fewer than 250,000 clones, approximately 86% of them singletons. Sequencing input: peripheral blood. These receptors were taken from a woman in her sixties or seventies who had recovered from COVID-19. Both conserved end residues are part of each CDR3.

v_call,j_call,cdr3_length,cdr3_aa
TRBV9,TRBJ1-1,12,CASSVADTEAFF
TRBV4-2,TRBJ2-1,16,CASSQVSGGAYNEQFF
TRBV10-3,TRBJ2-5,15,CAISEPTSGEETQYF
TRBV27,TRBJ1-1,14,CASSLDAGTVEAFF
TRBV27,TRBJ1-5,17,CASSLFGGRGFGQPQHF
TRBV25-1,TRBJ1-2,11,CASSEDSGFFF
TRBV3-1/TRBV3-2,TRBJ1-3,16,CASSQVSWTTGNTIYF
TRBV5-4,TRBJ2-5,15,CASSLIGGAAETQYF
TRBV7-8,TRBJ1-1,13,CASGSLRGLRAFF
TRBV28,TRBJ2-3,15,CASSLHGDGADTQYF
TRBV28,TRBJ2-3,13,CATEQGSTDTQYF
TRBV3-1/TRBV3-2,TRBJ2-1,16,CASSPPGQGFSDEQFF
TRBV28,TRBJ2-3,13,CALGQRSTDTQYF
TRBV10-3,TRBJ2-1,15,CAISSTSGGNNEQFF
TRBV19,TRBJ1-5,15,CASSMWDRNNQPQHF
TRBV2,TRBJ2-7,13,CASSRGQGDEQYF
TRBV5-1,TRBJ1-4,15,CASSLVPNPNEKLFF
TRBV5-8,TRBJ2-3,14,CALTGGLRTDTQYF
TRBV11-2,TRBJ2-5,15,CASSHLSWYQETQYF
TRBV18,TRBJ1-4,12,CASSPQEEKLFF
TRBV5-6,TRBJ1-2,14,CASSLGPTNYGYTF
TRBV19,TRBJ2-2,14,CASGGQGYTGELFF
TRBV7-2,TRBJ2-3,12,CASSTLADTQYF
TRBV7-9,TRBJ2-3,14,CASSLTSGEDTQYF
TRBV11-1,TRBJ2-1,13,CASTLDSAHEQFF
TRBV20-1,TRBJ1-1,11,CSTRQAPGSFF
TRBV4-2,TRBJ1-2,16,CASSQDWGQSNYGYTF
TRBV10-3,TRBJ1-3,16,CAISERTGGSGNTIYF
TRBV19,TRBJ2-1,14,CASSLLGGYNEQFF
TRBV4-2,TRBJ2-1,16,CASSRTLSGGRNEQFF
TRBV29-1,TRBJ1-4,12,CSVRTGYEKLFF